Listed here are 18 T cell receptor beta chains from one sample, sequenced in a study of post-analysis software for immune sequencing data. Study-wide results and caveats: Patients showed TRBV5-6, TRBV5-1 and TRBV20-1 among roughly 5 TRBV segments more frequent than in controls.

No cognate antigen is known for these TCRs. Unique molecular identifiers featured in each of the TCR beta cDNA libraries. TCRdb used MiXCR to reprocess the PCR reads, holding one entry per CDR3 protein. Of 740,000 or so distinct CDR3 sequences detected, approximately 53% appear once; the ten largest clones hold approximately 4.5%. The specimen sequenced was blood. The receptors here all came from a girl aged 10 to 17 with multiple sclerosis.

The V call is TRBV6-5, the J call TRBJ2-7; 9 nucleotides line up with TRBD2. Trimming cost V 6 bases and J 2 bases; bases outside gene matches: 8. Germline lookup yields CDR1 MNHEY and CDR2 SVGAGI. This CDR3 comprises 15 residues. CDR3 nucleotide sequence: TGTGCCAGCAGCCACGGGACTAGCCGAACCTACGAGCAGTACTTC. Protein product: CASSHGTSRTYEQYF.

This clonotype is a singleton in its sample. The chain combines TRBV5-1 with TRBJ2-5; tentative D call: TRBD2 (5 bases). The J call is doubtful: the DNA matches TRBJ2-7 better. Germline CDR1 is SGHRS and CDR2 is YFSETQ. The CDR3 loop spans 15 amino acids. The CDR3 bases are TGCGCCAGCAGCCCGGATGAGGGTTGGAACTGCGAGCAGTACTTC. Protein: CASSPDEGWNCEQYF.

This clonotype was counted between two and nine times. The gene calls are TRBV6-5 and TRBJ2-1; D might be TRBD2 (6 bases). Germline CDR1 reads MNHEY; CDR2 reads SVGAGI. The V and J ends lost 6 bases and 15 bases respectively, with 15 bases between them. CDR3 size: 11 residues. The CDR3 DNA follows: TGTGCCAGCAGGGGACTCGATCAACTGTTCTTC. Its translation: CASRGLDQLFF.

The V call is TRBV20-1, the J call TRBJ1-2, with D uncertain. Germline CDR1 DFQATT, CDR2 SNEGSKA (reference sequence). CDR3 size: 15 residues. Trimming stripped 3 bases from V and 6 bases from J, with 20 bases between. CDR3 region: CSARAGVLAANGYTF. The DNA of the CDR3 is TGCAGTGCTAGGGCCGGAGTTTTAGCGGCGAATGGCTACACCTTC.

CDR3 sequence reads: CASTLGTDTQYF. Written as DNA, the CDR3 is TGTGCCAGCACCCTAGGCACAGATACGCAGTATTTT. The chain joins TRBV6-6 to TRBJ2-3; D is undetermined. V was pared by 7 bases and J by 1 base, with 6 bases between. CDR1 and CDR2 from the germline V gene are MNHNY and SVGAGI (reference sequence). The CDR3 runs to 12 residues.

This chain uses TRBV5-6 with TRBJ2-7; 8 bases agree with TRBD1. Germline trimming cut 0 bases from V and 3 bases from J; bases unmatched to any gene: 5. The germline V gene encodes CDR1 SGHDT and CDR2 YYEEEE. There are 15 residues in the CDR3. DNA for the CDR3: TGTGCCAGCAGCTTGGATGGGACAGGCAGCTACGAGCAGTACTTC. Translation: CASSLDGTGSYEQYF.

The chain combines TRBV6-1 with TRBJ1-5; no firm D call. Trimming removed 1 base from V and 7 bases from J, with 11 bases in between. Germline V gene sequence: CDR1 MNHNS, CDR2 SASEGT. This CDR3 region has 14 residues. CDR3 coding DNA: TGTGCCAGCAGTGAAGTTGGCATCCCGCAGCCCCAGCATTTT. This sequence encodes CASSEVGIPQPQHF.

This clonotype was seen more than once but under ten times. The rearrangement links TRBV29-1 to TRBJ2-1, with 12 bases lining up with TRBD2. The CDR3 runs 14 residues. Trimming removed 7 bases from V and 9 bases from J; junction bases left unmatched: 10. From germline, CDR1 is SQVTM and CDR2 ANQGSEA. CDR3 amino acids: CSATTSGRGGEQFF. The CDR3 DNA reads TGCAGCGCGACGACTAGCGGGAGAGGTGGTGAGCAGTTCTTC.

This clonotype came up a few times. The chain combines TRBV12-3 or TRBV12-4 with TRBJ1-2; D perhaps matches TRBD1 (6 bases). The CDR3 sequence is 12 residues long. Trimming took off 5 bases at V and 6 bases at J, with 10 bases between the two ends. The DNA of the CDR3 is TGTGCCAGCAGTCGGACAGCGAATGGCTACACCTTC. Its translation is CASSRTANGYTF.

The chain has TRBV7-9 and TRBJ1-4, with a weak D call TRBD1 (6 bases). This CDR3 region has 17 residues. Deletions cut 3 bases from V and 5 bases from J, with 19 bases between. Per germline, CDR1 SEHNR and CDR2 FQNEAQ (reference sequence). The CDR3 coding sequence is TGTGCCAGCAGCTTCCACCGCCCGGGACACAAAAATGAAAAACTGTTTTTT. Residues: CASSFHRPGHKNEKLFF.

The chain recombines TRBV5-5 with TRBJ2-3, with 13 bases identical to TRBD2. Unmatched junction bases numbered 4, after V lost 0 bases and J lost 3 bases. This CDR3 region has 17 residues. CDR1 is SGHKS and CDR2 is YYEKEE in the germline V gene (reference sequence). The CDR3 DNA is TGTGCCAGCAGCTTGGGAGGACTAGCGGGAGCGACAGATACGCAGTATTTT. This translates into CASSLGGLAGATDTQYF.

Only a few counts were recorded for this clonotype. V usage is TRBV29-1 and J usage is TRBJ2-7; the D gene could be TRBD1 or TRBD2 (6 bases each). CDR1 is SQVTM and CDR2 is ANQGSEA in the germline V gene. The CDR3 covers 16 residues. V shed 0 bases and J shed 6 bases, with 21 bases lying between them. CDR3 DNA: TGCAGCGTTGAAGAGACGAATTCTTTCGGGGGCGGCGAGCAGTACTTC. It specifies CSVEETNSFGGGEQYF.

This chain uses TRBV20-1 with TRBJ1-1; D remains ambiguous. V lost 3 bases and J 3 bases, leaving 14 bases between the germline ends. CDR1 is DFQATT and CDR2 is SNEGSKA in the germline V gene (reference sequence). The CDR3 consists of 14 residues. CDR3 sequence: CSASSKGLHTEAFF. The CDR3 nucleotides are TGCAGTGCTAGCTCTAAAGGACTGCACACTGAAGCTTTCTTT.

The chain joins TRBV2 to TRBJ2-1; 10 bases are a match to TRBD2. This CDR3 has 15 residues. Germline V gene sequence: CDR1 SNHLY, CDR2 FYNNEI. V lost 7 bases and J lost 8; bases outside the gene matches: 11. The DNA for the CDR3 is TGTGCCAGCAAGGGAGCGGGAGGGCCAGGCGATGAGCAGTTCTTC. As protein: CASKGAGGPGDEQFF. Combining the CDR3 with reference TRBV2 and TRBJ2-1 gives the whole variable domain EPEVTQTPSHQVTQMGQEVILRCVPISNHLYFYWYRQILGQKVEFLVSFYNNEISEKSEIFDDQFSVERPDGSNFTLKIRSTKLEDSAMYFCASKGAGGPGDEQFFGPGTRLTVL.

The table lists this clonotype with a few counts. This sequence joins TRBV7-9 and TRBJ2-5; D is ambiguous. The CDR3 has 13 residues. Germline V gene lookup returns CDR1 SEHNR and CDR2 FQNEAQ (reference sequence). The V end lost 3 bases, the J end lost 3 bases, and 8 bases lay between the germline ends. The CDR3 sequence is CASSFNREETQYF. The CDR3 DNA is TGTGCCAGCAGCTTCAACAGAGAAGAGACCCAGTACTTC.

CDR3 residues: CASSLEDAPNTGELFF. DNA of the CDR3: TGCGCCAGCAGCTTAGAGGACGCTCCGAACACCGGGGAGCTGTTTTTT. This sequence joins TRBV5-1 and TRBJ2-2; the D is unclear. Trimming pared 2 bases from V and 0 bases from J, leaving 11 bases between. In germline, CDR1 is SGHRS, CDR2 YFSETQ. This CDR3 contains 16 residues.

This clonotype has a handful of counts. V is TRBV10-3 and J is TRBJ2-4; perhaps TRBD2 as D (6 bases). The DNA end is a closer match to TRBJ2-7, so the J assignment may be wrong. This CDR3 has 14 amino acids. Germline V gene data show CDR1 as ENHRY and CDR2 as SYGVKD. CDR3 amino acids: CAISEGGRSYEQYF. CDR3 sequence (DNA): TGTGCCATCAGTGAGGGGGGGAGGAGCTACGAGCAGTACTTC.

This chain uses TRBV20-1 with TRBJ2-1; perhaps D is TRBD1 or TRBD2 (5 bases each). The CDR3 has 16 amino acids. CDR1 is DFQATT and CDR2 is SNEGSKA in the germline V gene (reference sequence). V was shortened by 7 bases and J by 0 bases, with 19 bases between the two germline ends. The CDR3 nucleotides are TGCAGTGTTCCCTCACTGGCAGGGAGCTCCTACAATGAGCAGTTCTTC. It codes for CSVPSLAGSSYNEQFF.